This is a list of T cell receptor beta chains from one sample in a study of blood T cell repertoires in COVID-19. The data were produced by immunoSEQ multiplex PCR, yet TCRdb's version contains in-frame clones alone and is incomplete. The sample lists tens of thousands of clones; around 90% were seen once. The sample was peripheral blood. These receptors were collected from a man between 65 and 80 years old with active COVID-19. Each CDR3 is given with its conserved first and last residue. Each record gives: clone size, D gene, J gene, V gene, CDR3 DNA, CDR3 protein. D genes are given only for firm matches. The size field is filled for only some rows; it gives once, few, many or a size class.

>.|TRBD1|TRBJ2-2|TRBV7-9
TGTGCCAGCAACAAACAGGGGGCAAACACCGGGGAGCTGTTTTTT
CASNKQGANTGELFF
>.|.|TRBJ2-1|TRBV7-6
TGTGCAAGCAGCTTAGGGGGGGGGCCAGCAATATACAATGAGCAGTTCTTC
CASSLGGGPAIYNEQFF
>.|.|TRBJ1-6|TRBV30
TGTGCCTGGAGTTTGGGGACACGACTGGGTTCACCCCTCCACTTT
CAWSLGTRLGSPLHF
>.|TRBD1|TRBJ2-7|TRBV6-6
TGTGCCAGCAGTTTGGGACAGGGGTCCGAGCAGTACTTC
CASSLGQGSEQYF
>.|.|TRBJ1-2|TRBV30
TGTGCCTGGAGTGATGCCGCACTCTATGGCTACACCTTC
CAWSDAALYGYTF
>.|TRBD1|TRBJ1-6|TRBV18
TGTGCCAGCTCACCCTTGGACAGGTATAATTCACCCCTCCACTTT
CASSPLDRYNSPLHF
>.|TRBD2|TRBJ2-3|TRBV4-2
TGTGCCAGCAGCCAAGTTACGGCGGGGGGGCTTACAGATACGCAGTATTTT
CASSQVTAGGLTDTQYF
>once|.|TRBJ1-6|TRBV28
TGTGCCAGCAGGGGGGACATCTCCTATAATTCACCCCTCCACTTT
CASRGDISYNSPLHF
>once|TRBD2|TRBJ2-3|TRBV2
TGTGCCAGCGCAGCGGGGATCGGGGCAGATACGCAGTATTTT
CASAAGIGADTQYF
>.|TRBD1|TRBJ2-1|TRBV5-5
TGTGCCAGCAGCTCCCGATGGACAGGGATGAGCAATGAGCAGTTCTTC
CASSSRWTGMSNEQFF
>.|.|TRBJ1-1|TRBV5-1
TGCGCCAGCAGCTTGGCAGGGTACACTGAAGCTTTCTTT
CASSLAGYTEAFF
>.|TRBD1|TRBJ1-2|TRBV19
TGTGCCAGTAGTTATGACAGGGGTGGCTATGGCTACACCTTC
CASSYDRGGYGYTF
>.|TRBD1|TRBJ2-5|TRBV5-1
TGCGCCAGCAGCTTGGGGAAGACAGGGAACCAAGAGACCCAGTACTTC
CASSLGKTGNQETQYF
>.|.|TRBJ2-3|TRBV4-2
TGTGCCAGCAGCCAAGGGCTAGCGCTAGATACGCAGTATTTT
CASSQGLALDTQYF
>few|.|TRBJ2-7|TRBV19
TGTGCCAGTAGTCTACGGACAGACAGCTACGAGCAGTACTTC
CASSLRTDSYEQYF
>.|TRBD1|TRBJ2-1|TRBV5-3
TGTGCCAGAAGGCTCCCGGGACAGGGGTTCTACGGCTACAATGAGCAGTTCTTC
CARRLPGQGFYGYNEQFF
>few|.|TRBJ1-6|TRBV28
TGTGCCAGCAGTCCCCCCGGAGTGGGTTCACCCCTCCACTTT
CASSPPGVGSPLHF
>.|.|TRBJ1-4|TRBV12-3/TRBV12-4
TGTGCCAGCAGTTTGAACAGGGACCTGTTTTTT
CASSLNRDLFF
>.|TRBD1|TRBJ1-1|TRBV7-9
TGTGCCAGCAGCCCACCCAACAGGGGGCACATGAACACTGAAGCTTTCTTT
CASSPPNRGHMNTEAFF
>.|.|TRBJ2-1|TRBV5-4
TGTGCCAGCAGCCCGCAGAAGGGGAATATTAACAATGAGCAGTTCTTC
CASSPQKGNINNEQFF
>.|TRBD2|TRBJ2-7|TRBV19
TGTGCCAGTAGCCTGGATTCCCTAGCGGGGGAGTTTTACGAGCAGTACTTC
CASSLDSLAGEFYEQYF
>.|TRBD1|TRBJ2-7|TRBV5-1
TGCGCCAGCAGCTCCATCACCGGACAGGAGCAGTGCTTC
CASSSITGQEQCF
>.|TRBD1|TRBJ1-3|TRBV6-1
TGTGCCAGCAGTGAGCCCCCCGGGACAGCTGGAAACACCATATATTTT
CASSEPPGTAGNTIYF
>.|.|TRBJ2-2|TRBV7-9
TGTGCCAGCACCCCGGAGGCCGGGGAGCTGTTTTTT
CASTPEAGELFF
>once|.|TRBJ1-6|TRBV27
TGTGCCAGCAGGAGGACAGAAAATTCACCCCTCCACTTT
CASRRTENSPLHF
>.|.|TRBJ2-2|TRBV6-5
TGTGCCAGCAGCATACAGGGGAACACCGGGGAGCTGTTTTTT
CASSIQGNTGELFF
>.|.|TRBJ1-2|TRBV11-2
TGTGCCAGCAGCATAGGGGCCGGTTCCGCAGCTAACTATGGCTACACCTTC
CASSIGAGSAANYGYTF
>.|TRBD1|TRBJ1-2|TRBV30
TGTGCCTGGAGTACTGGACAGGGGGCTTACTATGGCTACACCTTC
CAWSTGQGAYYGYTF
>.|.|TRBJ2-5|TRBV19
TGTGCCAGTAGTAGTCGGGCAGGGGATACGGAGACCCAGTACTTC
CASSSRAGDTETQYF
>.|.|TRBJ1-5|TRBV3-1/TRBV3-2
TGTGCCAGCAGCCCGTCCGACAGAAATCAGCCCCAGCATTTT
CASSPSDRNQPQHF
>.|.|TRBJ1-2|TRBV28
TGTGCCAGCAGTCCCCCTGGCGGGAGGCCTAACTATGGCTACACCTTC
CASSPPGGRPNYGYTF
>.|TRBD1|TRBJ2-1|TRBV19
TGTGCCAGTAGCCTACAGGGGGCGCTTGGAAATGAGCAGTTCTTC
CASSLQGALGNEQFF
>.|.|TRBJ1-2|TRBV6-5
TGTGCCACCACAGATTCCTATGGCTACACCTTC
CATTDSYGYTF
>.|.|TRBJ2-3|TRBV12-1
TGTGCCAGCAGCCCCGGCGGACTAGCGGGGGGTCGTCCCTCCCGCACAGATACGCAGTATTTT
CASSPGGLAGGRPSRTDTQYF
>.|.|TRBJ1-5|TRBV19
TGTGCCAGTACCCCGACAGTCACGAATCAGCCCCAGCATTTT
CASTPTVTNQPQHF
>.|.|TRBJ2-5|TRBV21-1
TGTGCCAGCAGCTCTAGGAGCGGGGTTTTTGAGACCCAGTACTTC
CASSSRSGVFETQYF
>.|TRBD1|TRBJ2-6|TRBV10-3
TGTGCCATCCGGACAGGGGCAAACTCTGGGGCCAACGTCCTGACTTTC
CAIRTGANSGANVLTF
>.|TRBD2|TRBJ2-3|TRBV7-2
TGTGCCAGCAGCCCGGGGGGTAGCCCAGATACGCAGTATTTT
CASSPGGSPDTQYF